Here is one T cell receptor beta chain with its context. Its antigen is unidentified. cDNA libraries of TCR beta carried unique molecular identifiers. Starting from approximately 1 to 10 million T cells, the study yielded approximately 460,000 cDNA molecules. TCRdb called the PCR reads again in MiXCR, with one record for every CDR3 protein. This table holds roughly 580,000 distinct CDR3 sequences, roughly 46% found once. Germline-derived CDR1 and CDR2 are DFQATT and SNEGSKA (reference sequence). The CDR3 sequence is 17 residues long. Trimming took 3 bases from V and 7 from J; bases not matched to a gene: 13. The sample is drawn from a study of post-analysis software for immune sequencing data. Turning to the study itself: Several disease courses (relapsing-remitting, secondary progressive and progressive-relapsing) of multiple sclerosis were included. Study conclusions and caveats: Patients had higher frequencies than controls of roughly 5 TRBV segments, including TRBV5-6, TRBV5-1 and TRBV20-1.

The receptor was isolated from a girl aged 10-17 years with multiple sclerosis. Specimen: blood. This chain links TRBV20-1 with TRBJ2-1, with 12 positions matching TRBD2. CDR3 protein: CSASEGLAGILGNEQFF. CDR3 DNA: TGCAGTGCTAGCGAAGGACTAGCGGGAATTCTGGGGAATGAGCAGTTCTTC.